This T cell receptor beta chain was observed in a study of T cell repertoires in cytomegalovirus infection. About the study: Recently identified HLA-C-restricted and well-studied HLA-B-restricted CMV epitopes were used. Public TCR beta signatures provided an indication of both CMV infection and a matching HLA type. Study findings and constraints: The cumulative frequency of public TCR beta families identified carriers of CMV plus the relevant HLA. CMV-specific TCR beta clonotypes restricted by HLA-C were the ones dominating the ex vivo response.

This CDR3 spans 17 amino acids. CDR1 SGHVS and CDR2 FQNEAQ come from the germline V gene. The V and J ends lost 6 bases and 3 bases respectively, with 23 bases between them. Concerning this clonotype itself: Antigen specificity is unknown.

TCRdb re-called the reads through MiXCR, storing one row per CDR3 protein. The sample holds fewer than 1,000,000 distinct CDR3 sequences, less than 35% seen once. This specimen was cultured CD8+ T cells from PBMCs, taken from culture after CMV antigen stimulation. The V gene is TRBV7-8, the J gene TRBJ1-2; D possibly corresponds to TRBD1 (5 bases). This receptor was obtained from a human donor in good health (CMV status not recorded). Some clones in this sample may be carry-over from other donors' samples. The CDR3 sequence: CASRGKGLLPSDYGYTF. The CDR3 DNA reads TGTGCCAGCAGAGGCAAGGGACTCCTCCCCTCGGACTATGGCTACACCTTC.